A selection of T cell receptor beta chains follows, all from one sample in a study of blood T cells in healthy people across ages. TCRdb fed the 5' RACE reads into MiXCR, producing one record per CDR3 protein. The sample lists around 800,000 distinct CDR3 sequences, about half occurring once. Sequencing was performed on blood. All receptors come from an elderly man in good health. Both conserved end residues are part of each CDR3. D genes are given only for firm matches. Part of the rows lack a size; the others show once, few, many or a class for expanded clones.

TRBV12-3/TRBV12-4	TRBJ2-1	TRBD2	15	few	CASRMGLAVYNEQFF	TGTGCCAGCAGGATGGGACTAGCGGTATACAATGAGCAGTTCTTC
TRBV28	TRBJ2-7	TRBD2	17	few	CASSLTSAGVLLYEQYF	TGTGCCAGCAGTCTGACTAGCGCGGGAGTCCTCCTTTACGAGCAGTACTTC
TRBV2	TRBJ2-7	TRBD1	16	.	CASQPLPGQGAYEQYF	TGTGCCAGCCAACCACTCCCGGGACAGGGGGCCTACGAGCAGTACTTC
TRBV10-2	TRBJ2-6	TRBD1	18	.	CASSGRQGANSGANVLTF	TGCGCCAGCAGCGGTCGACAGGGGGCCAACTCTGGGGCCAACGTCCTGACTTTC
TRBV6-5	TRBJ2-7	.	13	.	CASSDRPSYEQYF	TGTGCCAGCAGTGACCGACCGTCCTACGAGCAGTACTTC
TRBV5-1	TRBJ2-1	.	14	.	CASSFTGVWDEQFF	TGCGCCAGCAGCTTCACAGGTGTTTGGGATGAGCAGTTCTTC
TRBV5-4	TRBJ2-1	TRBD2	16	many	CASSKKGLAGSNEQFF	TGTGCCAGCAGCAAAAAAGGACTAGCGGGAAGCAATGAGCAGTTCTTC
TRBV20-1	TRBJ1-2	TRBD1	13	.	CSAHGQGRYGYTF	TGCAGTGCTCACGGACAGGGTCGGTATGGCTACACCTTC
TRBV12-3/TRBV12-4	TRBJ1-1	.	14	few	CASSRLRANSEAFF	TGTGCCAGCAGTAGACTCCGGGCTAACTCTGAAGCTTTCTTT
TRBV19	TRBJ2-3	.	13	once	CASMVRGGDTQYF	TGTGCCAGTATGGTTAGGGGTGGAGATACGCAGTATTTT
TRBV29-1	TRBJ2-7	.	13	few	CSVTGPGGYEQYF	TGCAGCGTAACGGGCCCCGGGGGATACGAGCAGTACTTC
TRBV5-1	TRBJ2-3	TRBD1	18	.	CASSLVPRQGGTTDTQYF	TGCGCCAGCAGCTTGGTGCCCAGACAGGGGGGAACCACAGATACGCAGTATTTT
TRBV5-1	TRBJ2-1	TRBD2	15	.	CASISGTSPYNEQFF	TGCGCCAGCATTTCGGGGACTAGCCCCTACAATGAGCAGTTCTTC
TRBV28	TRBJ1-2	.	18	.	CASSLLGLGQEADYGYTF	TGTGCCAGCAGTTTATTGGGGCTCGGTCAAGAAGCCGACTATGGCTACACCTTC
TRBV20-1	TRBJ2-7	.	16	.	CSANQQGGETTYEQYF	TGCAGTGCTAACCAACAGGGCGGGGAGACAACCTACGAGCAGTACTTC
TRBV28	TRBJ2-7	.	14	few	CASTPAPGFREQYF	TGTGCCAGCACCCCCGCGCCAGGGTTTCGCGAGCAGTACTTC
TRBV20-1	TRBJ2-5	TRBD1	12	.	CSASSGQGKAYF	TGCAGTGCTAGCTCGGGACAGGGAAAGGCGTACTTC
TRBV5-6	TRBJ1-1	.	12	.	CASSPSGNEAFF	TGTGCCAGCAGTCCCTCGGGGAATGAAGCTTTCTTT
TRBV24-1	TRBJ2-2	.	14	.	CATSDLGDAGELFF	TGTGCCACCAGTGATTTAGGGGACGCCGGGGAGCTGTTTTTT
TRBV7-2	TRBJ2-3	.	12	.	CASSQTADTQYF	TGTGCCAGCAGCCAAACAGCGGATACGCAGTATTTT
TRBV28	TRBJ2-7	TRBD1	13	few	CASSGQGSLEQYF	TGTGCCAGCAGCGGACAGGGCTCACTCGAGCAGTACTTC
TRBV29-1	TRBJ1-2	TRBD1	14	.	CSVGQGRANYGYTF	TGCAGCGTCGGACAGGGGCGAGCTAACTATGGCTACACCTTC
TRBV12-3/TRBV12-4	TRBJ2-4	.	13	many	CASSAGTPNIQYF	TGTGCCAGCAGTGCTGGGACGCCTAACATTCAGTACTTC
TRBV5-1	TRBJ2-7	.	14	many	CASSETGGGYEQYF	TGCGCCAGCAGCGAAACAGGGGGGGGCTACGAGCAGTACTTC
TRBV6-6	TRBJ2-3	TRBD2	16	.	CASSFGQAGAADTQYF	TGTGCCAGCAGTTTCGGACAAGCGGGAGCTGCAGATACGCAGTATTTT
TRBV20-1	TRBJ1-6	.	14	.	CSASGQGENSPLHF	TGCAGTGCTAGCGGGCAGGGCGAGAATTCACCCCTCCACTTT
TRBV12-3/TRBV12-4	TRBJ2-3	.	13	.	CASSRGVADTQYF	TGTGCCAGCAGTCGGGGAGTGGCAGATACGCAGTATTTT
TRBV7-2	TRBJ2-5	TRBD2	16	.	CASLLEASGIGETQYF	TGTGCCAGTCTTCTCGAGGCTAGCGGAATCGGGGAGACCCAGTACTTC
TRBV30	TRBJ1-4	.	12	.	CVLQTGLEKLFF	TGTGTTCTTCAGACAGGTTTGGAAAAACTGTTTTTT
TRBV4-2	TRBJ2-5	.	13	.	CASSLDPRETQYF	TGTGCCAGCAGTCTAGACCCGCGAGAGACCCAGTACTTC
TRBV20-1	TRBJ1-2	.	17	few	CSARDLWKDAEDYGYTF	TGCAGTGCTAGAGATCTGTGGAAGGACGCGGAAGACTATGGCTACACCTTC
TRBV29-1	TRBJ2-3	TRBD2	15	.	CSLSGTSGITDTQYF	TGCAGCCTCTCGGGGACTAGCGGGATAACAGATACGCAGTATTTT
TRBV13	TRBJ2-1	TRBD1	14	.	CASSLDRAVDEQFF	TGTGCCAGCAGCTTGGACAGGGCGGTTGATGAGCAGTTCTTC
TRBV4-1	TRBJ2-2	TRBD1	17	.	CASSHPGTGGYGGELFF	TGCGCCAGCAGCCATCCCGGGACAGGGGGCTATGGCGGGGAGCTGTTTTTT
TRBV30	TRBJ2-2	TRBD1	16	.	CAWSVPGTGGFGELFF	TGTGCCTGGAGTGTGCCCGGGACAGGGGGTTTCGGGGAGCTGTTTTTT
TRBV20-1	TRBJ2-3	TRBD2	19	.	CSASPPGTSGRTSTDTQYF	TGCAGTGCTAGCCCTCCAGGAACTAGCGGGAGGACTAGCACAGATACGCAGTATTTT
TRBV12-3/TRBV12-4	TRBJ2-4	.	13	.	CASSLKAEAIVYF	TGTGCCAGCAGTTTAAAGGCAGAAGCAATCGTGTACTTC
TRBV5-5	TRBJ1-4	TRBD1	15	few	CASSLAADREEKLFF	TGTGCCAGCAGCTTGGCAGCAGACAGGGAAGAAAAACTGTTTTTT
TRBV29-1	TRBJ2-2	.	15	.	CSARAGAERTGELFF	TGCAGCGCTCGGGCGGGGGCGGAACGCACCGGGGAGCTGTTTTTT
TRBV27	TRBJ2-2	.	15	.	CASKAVTGNTGELFF	TGTGCCAGCAAGGCCGTGACAGGGAACACCGGGGAGCTGTTTTTT
TRBV7-9	TRBJ1-1	.	12	.	CAVRNGGTEAFF	TGTGCGGTCAGGAACGGAGGAACTGAAGCTTTCTTT
TRBV27	TRBJ2-7	.	14	.	CAGSPGTRTYEQYF	TGTGCCGGCAGTCCCGGGACAAGGACCTACGAGCAGTACTTC
TRBV7-2	TRBJ2-5	TRBD2	15	few	CASRGTSGSWETQYF	TGTGCCAGCCGCGGCACTAGCGGGAGTTGGGAGACCCAGTACTTC
TRBV20-1	TRBJ2-1	.	12	many	CSARALLNEQFF	TGCAGTGCTAGAGCACTCCTAAATGAGCAGTTCTTC
TRBV3-1	TRBJ1-1	TRBD1	14	.	CASSPTGVGTEAFF	TGTGCCAGCAGCCCGACAGGGGTTGGCACTGAAGCTTTCTTT
TRBV6-5	TRBJ2-1	TRBD2	14	many	CASGPSGPYNEQFF	TGTGCCAGCGGCCCTAGCGGACCTTACAATGAGCAGTTCTTC
TRBV4-3	TRBJ1-2	.	16	.	CAGRETWTDTNYGYTF	TGCGCCGGCAGGGAAACTTGGACGGATACTAACTATGGCTACACCTTC
TRBV28	TRBJ2-1	.	17	.	CASSSLQGERLVNEQFF	TGTGCCAGCAGTTCTCTACAGGGAGAACGTCTTGTCAATGAGCAGTTCTTC
TRBV2	TRBJ1-5	.	15	.	CASSEGGGRNQPQHF	TGTGCCAGCAGTGAGGGGGGGGGGCGCAATCAGCCCCAGCATTTT
TRBV7-2	TRBJ2-3	.	15	many	CASSLAGTSTDTQYF	TGTGCCAGCAGCTTGGCTGGGACGAGCACAGATACGCAGTATTTT
TRBV7-2	TRBJ1-4	.	12	.	CASSSVSEKLFF	TGTGCCAGCAGCTCCGTTAGTGAAAAACTGTTTTTT
TRBV20-1	TRBJ1-2	TRBD1	13	.	CSARTGQRGGYTF	TGCAGTGCCAGGACAGGGCAGAGAGGGGGCTACACCTTC
TRBV20-1	TRBJ2-7	TRBD1	14	few	CSARTPTGTYEQYF	TGCAGTGCTAGAACACCGACAGGGACCTACGAGCAGTACTTC